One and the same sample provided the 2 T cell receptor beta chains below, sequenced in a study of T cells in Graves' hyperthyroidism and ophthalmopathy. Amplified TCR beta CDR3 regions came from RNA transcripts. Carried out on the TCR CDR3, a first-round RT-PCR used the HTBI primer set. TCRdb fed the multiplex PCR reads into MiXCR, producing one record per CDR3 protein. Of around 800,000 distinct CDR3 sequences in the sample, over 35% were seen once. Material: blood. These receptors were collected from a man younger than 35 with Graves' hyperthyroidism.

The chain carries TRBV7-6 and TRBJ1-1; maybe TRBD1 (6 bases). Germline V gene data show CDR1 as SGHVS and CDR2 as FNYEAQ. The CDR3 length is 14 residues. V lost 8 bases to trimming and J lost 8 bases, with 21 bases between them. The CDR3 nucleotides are TGTGCCAGCTCACCAGGCTCGGGACACAGAGAAGCTTTCTTT. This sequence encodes CASSPGSGHREAFF.

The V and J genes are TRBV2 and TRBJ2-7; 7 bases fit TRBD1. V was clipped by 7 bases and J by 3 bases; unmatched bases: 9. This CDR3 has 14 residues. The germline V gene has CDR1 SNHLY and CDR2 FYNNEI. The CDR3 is CASNLPDRDYEQYF. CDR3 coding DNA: TGTGCCAGCAATCTACCCGACAGGGACTACGAGCAGTACTTC.